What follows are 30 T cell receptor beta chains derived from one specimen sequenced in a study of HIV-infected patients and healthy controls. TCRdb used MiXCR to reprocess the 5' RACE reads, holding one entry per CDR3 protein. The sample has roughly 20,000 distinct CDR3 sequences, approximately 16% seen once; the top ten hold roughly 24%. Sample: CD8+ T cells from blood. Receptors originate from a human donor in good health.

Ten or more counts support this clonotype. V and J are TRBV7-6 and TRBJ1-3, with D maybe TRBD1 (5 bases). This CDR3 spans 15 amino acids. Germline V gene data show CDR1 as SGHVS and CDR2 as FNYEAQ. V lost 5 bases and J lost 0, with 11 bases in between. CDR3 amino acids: CASSPGPSSGNTIYF. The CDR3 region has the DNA TGTGCCAGCAGCCCGGGACCGAGCTCTGGAAACACCATATATTTT.

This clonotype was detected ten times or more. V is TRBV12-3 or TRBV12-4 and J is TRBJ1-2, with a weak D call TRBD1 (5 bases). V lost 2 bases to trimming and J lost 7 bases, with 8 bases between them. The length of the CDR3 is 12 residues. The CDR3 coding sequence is TGTGCCAGCAGTTTACGGGGCTCTGGCTACACCTTC. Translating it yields CASSLRGSGYTF.

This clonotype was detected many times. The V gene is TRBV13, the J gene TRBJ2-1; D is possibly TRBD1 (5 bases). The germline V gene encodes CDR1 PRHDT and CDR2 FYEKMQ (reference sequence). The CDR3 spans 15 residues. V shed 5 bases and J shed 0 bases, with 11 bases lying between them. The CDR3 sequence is CASSRTDSSYNEQFF. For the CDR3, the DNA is TGTGCCAGCAGCCGCACCGACAGCTCCTACAATGAGCAGTTCTTC.

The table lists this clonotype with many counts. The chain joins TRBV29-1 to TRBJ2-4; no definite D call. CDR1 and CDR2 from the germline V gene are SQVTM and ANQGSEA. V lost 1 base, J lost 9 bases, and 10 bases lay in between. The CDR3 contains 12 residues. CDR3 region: CSVEGRTGIQYF. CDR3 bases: TGCAGCGTTGAAGGCCGAACGGGCATTCAGTACTTC.

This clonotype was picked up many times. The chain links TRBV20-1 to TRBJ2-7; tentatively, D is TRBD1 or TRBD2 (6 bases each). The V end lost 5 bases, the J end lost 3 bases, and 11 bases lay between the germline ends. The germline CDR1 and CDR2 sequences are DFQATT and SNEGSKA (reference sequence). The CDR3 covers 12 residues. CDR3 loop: CSAEEGDYEQYF. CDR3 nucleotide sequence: TGCAGTGCTGAGGAGGGGGACTACGAGCAGTACTTC.

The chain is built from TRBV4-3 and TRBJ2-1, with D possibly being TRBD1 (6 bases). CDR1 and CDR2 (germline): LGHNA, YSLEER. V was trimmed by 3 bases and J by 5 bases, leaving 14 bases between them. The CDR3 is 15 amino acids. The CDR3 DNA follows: TGCGCCAGCAGCCAGGTACTGACAGGCAACAATGAGCAGTTCTTC. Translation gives CASSQVLTGNNEQFF.

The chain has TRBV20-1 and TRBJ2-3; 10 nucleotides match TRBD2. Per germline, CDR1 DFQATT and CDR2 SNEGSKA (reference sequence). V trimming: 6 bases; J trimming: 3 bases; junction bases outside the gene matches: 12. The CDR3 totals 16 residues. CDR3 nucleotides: TGCAGTGCCAAAACCGAACTAGCGGGGCCGACAGATACGCAGTATTTT. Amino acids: CSAKTELAGPTDTQYF.

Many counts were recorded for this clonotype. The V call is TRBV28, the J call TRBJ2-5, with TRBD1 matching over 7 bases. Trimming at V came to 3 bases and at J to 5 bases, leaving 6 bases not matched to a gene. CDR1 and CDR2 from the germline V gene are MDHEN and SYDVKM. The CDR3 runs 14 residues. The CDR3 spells CASSFRTGRETQYF. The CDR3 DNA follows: TGTGCCAGCAGTTTCCGGACAGGTCGGGAGACCCAGTACTTC.

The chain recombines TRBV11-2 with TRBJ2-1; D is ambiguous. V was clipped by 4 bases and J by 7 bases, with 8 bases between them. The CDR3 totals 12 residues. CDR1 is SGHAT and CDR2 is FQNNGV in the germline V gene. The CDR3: CASSSLTNEQFF. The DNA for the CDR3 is TGTGCCAGCAGCTCATTGACGAATGAGCAGTTCTTC.

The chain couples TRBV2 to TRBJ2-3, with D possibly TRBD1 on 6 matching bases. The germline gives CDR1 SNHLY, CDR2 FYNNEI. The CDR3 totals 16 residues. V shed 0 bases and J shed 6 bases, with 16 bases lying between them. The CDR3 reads CASSEASGAIWDTQYF. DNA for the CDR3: TGTGCCAGCAGTGAAGCGTCAGGGGCCATCTGGGATACGCAGTATTTT. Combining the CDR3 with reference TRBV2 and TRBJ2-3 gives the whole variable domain EPEVTQTPSHQVTQMGQEVILRCVPISNHLYFYWYRQILGQKVEFLVSFYNNEISEKSEIFDDQFSVERPDGSNFTLKIRSTKLEDSAMYFCASSEASGAIWDTQYFGPGTRLTVL.

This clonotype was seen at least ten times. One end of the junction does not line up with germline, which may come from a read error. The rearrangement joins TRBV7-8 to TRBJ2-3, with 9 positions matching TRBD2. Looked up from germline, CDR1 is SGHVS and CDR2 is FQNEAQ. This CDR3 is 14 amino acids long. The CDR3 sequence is CASSPGRGGTSFCF. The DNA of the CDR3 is TGTGCCAGCAGCCCGGGCCGGGGGGGGACTAGCTTTTGTTTT.

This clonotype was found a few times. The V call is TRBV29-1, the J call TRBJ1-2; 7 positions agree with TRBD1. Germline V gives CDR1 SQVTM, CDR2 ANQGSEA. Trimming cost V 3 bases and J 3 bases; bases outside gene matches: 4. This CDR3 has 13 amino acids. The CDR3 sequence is CSVETGSYYGYTF. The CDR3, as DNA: TGCAGCGTTGAGACAGGGTCTTACTATGGCTACACCTTC.

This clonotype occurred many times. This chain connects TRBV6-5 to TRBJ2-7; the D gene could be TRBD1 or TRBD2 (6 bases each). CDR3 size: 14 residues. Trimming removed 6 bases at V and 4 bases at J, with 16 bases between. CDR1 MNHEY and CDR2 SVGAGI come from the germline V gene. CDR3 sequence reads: CASSQRGAGYEQYF. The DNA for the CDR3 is TGTGCCAGCAGCCAGAGGGGGGCCGGGTACGAGCAGTACTTC.

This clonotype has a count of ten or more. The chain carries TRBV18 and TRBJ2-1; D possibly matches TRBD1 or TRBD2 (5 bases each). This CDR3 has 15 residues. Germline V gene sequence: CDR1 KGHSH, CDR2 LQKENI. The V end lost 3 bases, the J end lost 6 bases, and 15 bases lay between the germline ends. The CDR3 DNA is TGTGCCAGCTCACCCTTGGGGGTCTCTTTCAATGAGCAGTTCTTC. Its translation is CASSPLGVSFNEQFF.

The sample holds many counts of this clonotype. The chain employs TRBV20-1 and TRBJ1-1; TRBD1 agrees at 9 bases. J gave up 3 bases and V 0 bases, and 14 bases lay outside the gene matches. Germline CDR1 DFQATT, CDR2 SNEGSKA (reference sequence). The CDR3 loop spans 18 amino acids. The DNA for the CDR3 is TGCAGTGCTAGAGATGCCGGACAGGGGATAAGCAGGTACACTGAAGCTTTCTTT. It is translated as CSARDAGQGISRYTEAFF.

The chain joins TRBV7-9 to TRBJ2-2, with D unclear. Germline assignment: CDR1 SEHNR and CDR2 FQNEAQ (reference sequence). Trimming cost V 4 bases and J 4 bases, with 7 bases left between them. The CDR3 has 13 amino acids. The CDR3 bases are TGTGCCAGCAGCTCACTCCGCACCGGGGAGCTGTTTTTT. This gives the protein CASSSLRTGELFF. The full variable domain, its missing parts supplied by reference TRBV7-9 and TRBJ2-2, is DTGVSQNPRHKITKRGQNVTFRCDPISEHNRLYWYRQTLGQGPEFLTYFQNEAQLEKSRLLSDRFSAERPKGSFSTLEIQRTEQGDSAMYLCASSSLRTGELFFGEGSRLTVL.

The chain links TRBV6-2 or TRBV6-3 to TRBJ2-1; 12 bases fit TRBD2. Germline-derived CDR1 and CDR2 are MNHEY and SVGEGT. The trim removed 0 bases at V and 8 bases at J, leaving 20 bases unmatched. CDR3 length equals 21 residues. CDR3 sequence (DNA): TGTGCCAGCAGTTACTCCTACTCCCGGACTAGCGGGGAGCCGGTGGGCGATGAGCAGTTCTTC. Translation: CASSYSYSRTSGEPVGDEQFF.

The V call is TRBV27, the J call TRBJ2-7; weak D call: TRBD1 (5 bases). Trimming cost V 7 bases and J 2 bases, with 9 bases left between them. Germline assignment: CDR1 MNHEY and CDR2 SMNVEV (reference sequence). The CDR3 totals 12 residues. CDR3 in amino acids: CASMGRAYEQYF. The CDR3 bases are TGTGCCAGCATGGGCAGGGCCTACGAGCAGTACTTC.

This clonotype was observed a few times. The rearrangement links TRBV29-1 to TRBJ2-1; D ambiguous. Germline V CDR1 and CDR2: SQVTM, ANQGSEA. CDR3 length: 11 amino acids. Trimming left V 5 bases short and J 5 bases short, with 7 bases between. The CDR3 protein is CSVLNDNEQFF. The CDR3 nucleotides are TGCAGCGTTCTCAATGACAATGAGCAGTTCTTC.

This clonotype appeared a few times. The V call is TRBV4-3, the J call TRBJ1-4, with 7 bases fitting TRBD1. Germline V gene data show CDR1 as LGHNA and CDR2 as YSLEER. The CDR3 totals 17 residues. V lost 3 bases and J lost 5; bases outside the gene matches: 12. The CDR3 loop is CASSHSNSGTANEKLFF. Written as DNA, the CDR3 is TGCGCCAGCAGCCATTCGAACTCCGGGACAGCGAATGAAAAACTGTTTTTT.

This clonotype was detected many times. The CDR3 bases are TGTGCCACAAGGGCTTCGGCGGAAATCACAGATACGCAGTATTTT. Translation gives CATRASAEITDTQYF. The chain employs TRBV15 and TRBJ2-3; no definite D call. Trimming took 9 bases from V and 2 from J, leaving 18 bases between them. Germline V lookup: CDR1 LNHNV, CDR2 YYDKDF (reference sequence). The CDR3 length is 15 residues.

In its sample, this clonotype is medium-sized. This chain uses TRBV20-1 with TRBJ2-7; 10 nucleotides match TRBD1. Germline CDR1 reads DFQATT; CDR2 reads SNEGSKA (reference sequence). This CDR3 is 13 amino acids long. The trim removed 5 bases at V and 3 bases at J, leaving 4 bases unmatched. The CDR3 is CSAGTGDFYEQYF. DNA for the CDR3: TGCAGTGCTGGGACAGGGGATTTCTACGAGCAGTACTTC.

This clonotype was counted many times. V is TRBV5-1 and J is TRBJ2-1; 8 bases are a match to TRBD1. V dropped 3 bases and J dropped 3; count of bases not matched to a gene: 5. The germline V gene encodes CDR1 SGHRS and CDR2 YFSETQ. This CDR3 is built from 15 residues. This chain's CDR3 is CASSSLTGDYNEQFF. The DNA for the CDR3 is TGCGCCAGCAGCTCCTTGACAGGGGACTACAATGAGCAGTTCTTC.

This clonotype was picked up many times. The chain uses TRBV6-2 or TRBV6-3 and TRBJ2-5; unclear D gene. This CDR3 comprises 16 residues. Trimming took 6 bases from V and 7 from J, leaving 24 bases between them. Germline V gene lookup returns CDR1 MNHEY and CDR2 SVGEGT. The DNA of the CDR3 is TGTGCCAGCAGCCCCCCCCGACGGACCGTTTGGTGGACCCAGTACTTC. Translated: CASSPPRRTVWWTQYF.

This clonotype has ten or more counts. The CDR3: CASSQVQPEQFF. In nucleotides, the CDR3 is TGTGCCAGCAGCCAAGTACAACCTGAGCAGTTCTTC. This chain uses TRBV7-9 with TRBJ2-1; D uncertain. Germline CDR1 reads SEHNR; CDR2 reads FQNEAQ (reference sequence). Trimming removed 5 bases from V and 9 bases from J, with 11 bases in between. This CDR3 is built from 12 residues. Supplemented by reference TRBV7-9 and TRBJ2-1, the full variable domain reads DTGVSQNPRHKITKRGQNVTFRCDPISEHNRLYWYRQTLGQGPEFLTYFQNEAQLEKSRLLSDRFSAERPKGSFSTLEIQRTEQGDSAMYLCASSQVQPEQFFGPGTRLTVL.

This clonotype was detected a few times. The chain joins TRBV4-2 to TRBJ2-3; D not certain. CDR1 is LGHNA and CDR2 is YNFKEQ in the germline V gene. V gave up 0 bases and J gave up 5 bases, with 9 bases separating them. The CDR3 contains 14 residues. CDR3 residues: CASSQDPPRDTQYF. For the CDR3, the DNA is TGTGCCAGCAGCCAAGACCCGCCTAGAGATACGCAGTATTTT.

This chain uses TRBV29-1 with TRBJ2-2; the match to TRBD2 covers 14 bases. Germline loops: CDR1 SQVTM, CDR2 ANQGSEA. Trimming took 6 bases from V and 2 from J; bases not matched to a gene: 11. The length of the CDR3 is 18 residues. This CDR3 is CSVTPGTSGSVNTGELFF. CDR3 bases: TGCAGCGTCACACCCGGGACTAGCGGGAGCGTAAACACCGGGGAGCTGTTTTTT.

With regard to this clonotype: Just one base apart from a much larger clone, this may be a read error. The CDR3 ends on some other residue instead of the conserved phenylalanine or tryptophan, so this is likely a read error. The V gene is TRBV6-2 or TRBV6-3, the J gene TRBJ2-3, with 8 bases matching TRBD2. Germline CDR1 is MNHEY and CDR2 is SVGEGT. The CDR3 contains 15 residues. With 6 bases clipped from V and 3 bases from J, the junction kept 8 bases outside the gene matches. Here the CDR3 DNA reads TGTGCCAGCAGCCCCGTTGGACTAGCTACAGATACGCAGTATTAT. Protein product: CASSPVGLATDTQYY.

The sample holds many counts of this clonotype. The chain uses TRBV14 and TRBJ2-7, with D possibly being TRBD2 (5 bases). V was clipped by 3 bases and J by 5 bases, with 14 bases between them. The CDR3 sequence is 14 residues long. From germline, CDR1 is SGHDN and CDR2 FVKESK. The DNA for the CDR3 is TGTGCCAGCAGCCAGTGGACTCCCCCGGACGAGCAGTACTTC. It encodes CASSQWTPPDEQYF. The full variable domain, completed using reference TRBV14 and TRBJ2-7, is EAGVTQFPSHSVIEKGQTVTLRCDPISGHDNLYWYRRVMGKEIKFLLHFVKESKQDESGMPNNRFLAERTGGTYSTLKVQPAELEDSGVYFCASSQWTPPDEQYFGPGTRLTVT.

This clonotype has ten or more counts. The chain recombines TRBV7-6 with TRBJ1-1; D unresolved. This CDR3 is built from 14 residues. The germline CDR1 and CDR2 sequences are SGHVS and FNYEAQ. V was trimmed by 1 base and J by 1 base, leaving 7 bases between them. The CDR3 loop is CASSLGPENTEAFF. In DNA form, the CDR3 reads TGTGCCAGCAGCTTAGGCCCTGAGAACACTGAAGCTTTCTTT.